The clone carrying this T cell receptor (beta chain) came up many times. Antigen: not known. This record belongs to a study of prognosis after radiotherapy for stage I lung cancer. Background on the study: Enrollment of stage I non-small cell lung cancer patients ran from 2018 to early 2019. Distant metastases showed up in several patients after radiotherapy, at a median of approximately 7 months, while about 16 showed no significant progression. Findings of the study overall: With medians of about 10,000 versus 6,900, unique TCR clone counts fell after stereotactic body radiation therapy. Metastatic and non-metastatic patients reportedly diverged in TRBV and TRBJ gene usage.

This CDR3 has 14 residues. The germline gives CDR1 SGDLS, CDR2 YYNGEE. The V gene lost 0 bases and the J gene lost 6 bases, with 9 bases spanning the gap. CDR3 of TCR beta was amplified from genomic DNA via a two-round multiplex PCR. The first PCR round targeted every TRBV and TRBJ gene with specific primers. Each CDR3 protein is one row after TCRdb ran MiXCR on the multiplex PCR reads. Of more than 15,000 distinct CDR3 sequences in the sample, 15% to 20% were seen once. Specimen: PBMCs, collected before or after stereotactic body radiation therapy (not recorded which). The TCR comes from a donor aged 50 or older with non-small cell lung cancer. The chain carries TRBV9 and TRBJ2-2; D is perhaps TRBD1 (5 bases). The CDR3 nucleotides read TGTGCCAGCAGCGTAGGCAGGGAAGCCGGGGAGCTGTTTTTT. Its translation: CASSVGREAGELFF.